This record covers a single T cell receptor (beta chain). This record comes from a study of OX40 agonist ivuxolimab in advanced cancers. Autoimmune disease history or systemic immunosuppression was exclusionary. The CDR3 totals 16 residues. Germline V gene data show CDR1 as MGHDK and CDR2 as SYGVNS. With 4 bases clipped from V and 2 bases from J, the junction kept 4 bases outside the gene matches. Measured with immunoSEQ multiplex PCR; TCRdb has only the in-frame clones, and not every one. The sample lists tens of thousands of clones, under 95% occurring once. The chain is built from TRBV25-1 and TRBJ2-2, with TRBD1 identical over 10 bases. The sample in question was CD4+ or CD8+ T cells sorted from blood, obtained in a trial of the OX40 agonist ivuxolimab. The receptor was derived from an adult with an advanced solid tumor such as melanoma, head and neck, liver or kidney cancer. CDR3 region: CASSVRQGANTGELFF. In DNA, the CDR3 is TGTGCCAGCAGTGTACGACAGGGGGCTAACACCGGGGAGCTGTTTTTT.